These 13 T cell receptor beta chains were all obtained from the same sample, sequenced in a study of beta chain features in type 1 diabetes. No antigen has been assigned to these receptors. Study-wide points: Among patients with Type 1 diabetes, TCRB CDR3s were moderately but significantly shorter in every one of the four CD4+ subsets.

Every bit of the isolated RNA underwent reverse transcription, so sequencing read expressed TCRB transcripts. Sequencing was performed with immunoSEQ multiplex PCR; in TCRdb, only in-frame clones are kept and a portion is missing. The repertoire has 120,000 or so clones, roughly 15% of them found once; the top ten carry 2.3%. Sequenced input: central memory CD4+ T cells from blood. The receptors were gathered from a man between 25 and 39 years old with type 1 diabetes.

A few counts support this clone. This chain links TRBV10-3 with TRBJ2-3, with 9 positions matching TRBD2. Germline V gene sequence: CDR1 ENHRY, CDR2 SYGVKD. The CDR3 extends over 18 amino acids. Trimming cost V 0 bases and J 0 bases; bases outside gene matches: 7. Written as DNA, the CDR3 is TGTGCCATCAGTGAGTCCCCGGTAGCGGGGGTTAGCACAGATACGCAGTATTTT. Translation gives CAISESPVAGVSTDTQYF.

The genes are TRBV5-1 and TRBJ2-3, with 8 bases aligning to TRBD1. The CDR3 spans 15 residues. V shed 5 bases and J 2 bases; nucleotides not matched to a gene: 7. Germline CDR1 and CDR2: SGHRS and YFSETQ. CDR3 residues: CASRSTGDPTDTQYF. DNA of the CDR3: TGCGCCAGCAGGTCGACAGGGGACCCCACAGATACGCAGTATTTT.

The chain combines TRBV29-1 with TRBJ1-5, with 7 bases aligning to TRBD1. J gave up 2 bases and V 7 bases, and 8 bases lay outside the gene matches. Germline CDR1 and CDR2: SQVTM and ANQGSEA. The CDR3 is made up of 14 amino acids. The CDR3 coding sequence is TGCAGCGCCCTGACAGGGTTCGGCAATCAGCCCCAGCATTTT. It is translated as CSALTGFGNQPQHF.

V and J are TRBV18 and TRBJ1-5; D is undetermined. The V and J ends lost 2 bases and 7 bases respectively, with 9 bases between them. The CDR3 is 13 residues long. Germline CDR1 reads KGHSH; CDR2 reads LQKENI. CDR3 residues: CASSPTEEQPQHF. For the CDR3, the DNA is TGTGCCAGCTCACCAACAGAAGAACAGCCCCAGCATTTT.

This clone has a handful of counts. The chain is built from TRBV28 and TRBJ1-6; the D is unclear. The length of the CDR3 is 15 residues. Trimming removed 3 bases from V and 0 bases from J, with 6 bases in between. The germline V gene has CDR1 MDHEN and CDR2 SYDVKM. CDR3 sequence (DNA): TGTGCCAGCAGTTTGGGGAGCTCCTATAATTCACCCCTCCACTTT. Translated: CASSLGSSYNSPLHF. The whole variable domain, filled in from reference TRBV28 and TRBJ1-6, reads DVKVTQSSRYLVKRTGEKVFLECVQDMDHENMFWYRQDPGLGLRLIYFSYDVKMKEKGDIPEGYSVSREKKERFSLILESASTNQTSMYLCASSLGSSYNSPLHFGNGTRLTVT.

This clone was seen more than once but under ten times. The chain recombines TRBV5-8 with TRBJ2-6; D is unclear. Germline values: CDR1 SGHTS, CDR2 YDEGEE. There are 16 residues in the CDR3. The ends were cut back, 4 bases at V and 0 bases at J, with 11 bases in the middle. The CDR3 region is CASSIGRSSGANVLTF. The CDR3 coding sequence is TGTGCCAGCAGCATTGGACGGTCCTCTGGGGCCAACGTCCTGACTTTC. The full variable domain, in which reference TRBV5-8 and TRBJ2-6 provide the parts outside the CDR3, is EAGVTQSPTHLIKTRGQQATLRCSPISGHTSVYWYQQALGLGLQFLLWYDEGEERNRGNFPPRFSGRQFPNYSSELNVNALELEDSALYLCASSIGRSSGANVLTFGAGSRLTVL.

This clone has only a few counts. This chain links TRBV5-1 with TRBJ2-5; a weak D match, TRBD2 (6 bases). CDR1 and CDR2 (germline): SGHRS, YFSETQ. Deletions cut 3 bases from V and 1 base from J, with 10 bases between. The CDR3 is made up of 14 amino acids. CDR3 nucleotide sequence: TGCGCCAGCAGCTCTGGTAGCGGCCAAGAGACCCAGTACTTC. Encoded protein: CASSSGSGQETQYF.

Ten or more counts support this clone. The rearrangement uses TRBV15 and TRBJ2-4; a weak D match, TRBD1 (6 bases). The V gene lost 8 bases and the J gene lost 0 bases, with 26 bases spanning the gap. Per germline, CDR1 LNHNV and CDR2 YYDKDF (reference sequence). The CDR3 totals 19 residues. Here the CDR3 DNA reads TGTGCCACCTGTGAGGGGATGGCAGGGGCCCCTATAGCCAAAAACATTCAGTACTTC. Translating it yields CATCEGMAGAPIAKNIQYF.

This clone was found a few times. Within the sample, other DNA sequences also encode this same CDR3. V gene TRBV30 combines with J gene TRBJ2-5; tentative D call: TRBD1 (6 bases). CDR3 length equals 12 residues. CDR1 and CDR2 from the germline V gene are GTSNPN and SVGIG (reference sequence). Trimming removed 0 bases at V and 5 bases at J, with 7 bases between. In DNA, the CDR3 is TGTGCCTGGAGTGTCCAGGGGGAGACCCAGTACTTC. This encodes CAWSVQGETQYF.

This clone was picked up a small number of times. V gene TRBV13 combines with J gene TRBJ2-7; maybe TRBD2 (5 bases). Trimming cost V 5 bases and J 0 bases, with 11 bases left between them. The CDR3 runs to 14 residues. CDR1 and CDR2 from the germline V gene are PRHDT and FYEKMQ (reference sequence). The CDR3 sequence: CASSRRGSSYEQYF. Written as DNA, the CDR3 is TGTGCCAGCAGCCGACGGGGTAGCTCCTACGAGCAGTACTTC. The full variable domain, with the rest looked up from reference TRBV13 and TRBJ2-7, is AAGVIQSPRHLIKEKRETATLKCYPIPRHDTVYWYQQGPGQDPQFLISFYEKMQSDKGSIPDRFSAQQFSDYHSELNMSSLELGDSALYFCASSRRGSSYEQYFGPGTRLTVT.

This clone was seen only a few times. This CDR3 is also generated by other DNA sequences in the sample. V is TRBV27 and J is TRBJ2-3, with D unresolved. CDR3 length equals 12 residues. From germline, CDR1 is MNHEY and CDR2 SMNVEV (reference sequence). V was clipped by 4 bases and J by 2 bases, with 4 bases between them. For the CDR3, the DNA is TGTGCCAGCAGTTCATACACAGATACGCAGTATTTT. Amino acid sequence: CASSSYTDTQYF.

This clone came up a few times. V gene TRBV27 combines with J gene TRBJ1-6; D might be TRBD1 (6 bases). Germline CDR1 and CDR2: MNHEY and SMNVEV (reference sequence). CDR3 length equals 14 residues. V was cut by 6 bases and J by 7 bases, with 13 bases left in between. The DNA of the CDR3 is TGTGCCAGCAGGGCTGGACAGCAGAATTCACCCCTCCACTTT. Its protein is CASRAGQQNSPLHF.

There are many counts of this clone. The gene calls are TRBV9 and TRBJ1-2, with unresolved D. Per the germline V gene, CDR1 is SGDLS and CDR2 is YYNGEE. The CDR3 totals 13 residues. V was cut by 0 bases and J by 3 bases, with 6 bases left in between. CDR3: CASSVGADYGYTF. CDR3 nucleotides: TGTGCCAGCAGCGTAGGGGCGGACTATGGCTACACCTTC.